The following is a T cell receptor beta chain sequence with its context. Its antigen is not identified. Addition of a universal primer site occurred through template switching, and cDNA carried unique molecular identifiers. TCRdb passed the 5' RACE reads through MiXCR, listing each CDR3 protein once. The table lists 700,000 or so distinct CDR3 sequences, 8.6% of them singletons. CDR3 length: 12 residues. V was clipped by 6 bases and J by 3 bases, with 5 bases between them. This record belongs to a study of identical twins. Study-wide points: Donors were not followed over many years; analysis was cross-sectional.

This sample also appeared in a second study, on yellow fever vaccine responses in identical twins.

Sample: PBMCs. The origin of this receptor is a woman aged 18-29 years in good health. The chain combines TRBV12-3 or TRBV12-4 with TRBJ2-2; D is uncertain. The CDR3 DNA is TGTGCCAGCAGAAGCTACACCGGGGAGCTGTTTTTT. Residues: CASRSYTGELFF.